The TCR beta chain described here comes from a study of blood T cell repertoires in COVID-19. The overall study: Samples of COVID-19 (acute and convalescent) were obtained from the United States, Italy and Spain. T cells, B-cell-depleted T cells, or PBMCs supplied cDNA or gDNA.

The V gene's germline CDR1 is LGHNA and CDR2 YNFKEQ. The length of the CDR3 is 16 residues. V lost 3 bases and J lost 6; bases outside the gene matches: 7. Produced via immunoSEQ multiplex PCR; TCRdb's table is partial and in-frame only. The sample includes approximately 240,000 clones, 84% of them seen just once. Sequencing used peripheral blood. The TCR comes from a woman aged 25 to 39 who had recovered from COVID-19. V is TRBV4-2 and J is TRBJ2-1, with 11 bases identical to TRBD1. CDR3 sequence (DNA): TGTGCCAGCAGCCACCGGGGACAGGGGGAATTCAATGAGCAGTTCTTC. Residues: CASSHRGQGEFNEQFF.